The sample holds one count of the clone carrying this T cell receptor beta chain. Its antigen is not identified. Patients had blood sampled at baseline and again on cycle 4 day 1 and cycle 7 day 1. The method was immunoSEQ multiplex PCR; TCRdb's version includes in-frame clones alone and lacks a portion of them. This table has about 17,000 clones, around 80% appearing once. Germline CDR1 reads SSHAT; CDR2 reads FNYEAQ (reference sequence). This CDR3 has 16 amino acids. Trimming cost V 2 bases and J 0 bases, with 11 bases left between them. The data belong to a study of OX40 agonist ivuxolimab in advanced cancers. For the study at large: Patients received the agonistic anti-OX40 (CD134) antibody ivuxolimab. The group had a mean age of about 65 years, ranged from about 23 to 85, and was 82.7% male.

Points from the study as a whole: Within 6 weeks, CD4+ and CD8+ blood T cells expanded clonally at 0.1 to 3.0 mg/kg.

The chain uses TRBV7-7 and TRBJ2-1; D may be TRBD2 (6 bases). This receptor was obtained from an adult with an advanced solid tumor such as melanoma, head and neck, liver or kidney cancer. The input for sequencing was CD4+ or CD8+ T cells sorted from blood, taken in a trial of the OX40 agonist ivuxolimab. CDR3 region: CASSLRLASSYNEQFF. As DNA, the CDR3 is TGTGCCAGCAGCTTAAGGCTAGCGAGCTCCTACAATGAGCAGTTCTTC.